The source of this T cell receptor beta chain is a study of T cells in Graves' hyperthyroidism and ophthalmopathy. The wider study: Blood was drawn when the patient was first diagnosed and still untreated.

V lost 6 bases and J lost 0, with 17 bases in between. The CDR3 extends over 15 amino acids. Germline V CDR1 and CDR2: SQVTM, ANQGSEA. Calling Graves' hyperthyroidism stable meant ophthalmopathy did not progress within 18 months. Based on clinical symptoms, serum thyroxine and TRAb, thyroid ultrasound and orbital computed tomography, diagnoses were reached. A note on this clonotype: Its antigen is not identified.

Points from the study as a whole: Median prediction lead before ophthalmopathy onset was 5 to 7 months with the model.

Amplified TCR beta CDR3 regions came from RNA transcripts. The HTBI primer set was used in a first-round RT-PCR of the TCR CDR3. MiXCR, run by TCRdb on the multiplex PCR reads, gives a single entry per CDR3 protein. The repertoire holds fewer than 700,000 distinct CDR3 sequences, about 16% seen once, with around 3.9% in the top ten. V gene TRBV29-1 combines with J gene TRBJ1-1; D unclear. The receptor's source is a young woman with Graves' hyperthyroidism. Sequenced: blood. CDR3 sequence reads: CSVRPAVGMNTEAFF. The CDR3 DNA is TGCAGCGTCCGGCCCGCCGTGGGGATGAACACTGAAGCTTTCTTT. Based on the CDR3 plus reference TRBV29-1 and TRBJ1-1, the full variable domain is SAVISQKPSRDICQRGTSLTIQCQVDSQVTMMFWYRQQPGQSLTLIATANQGSEATYESGFVIDKFPISRPNLTFSTLTVSNMSPEDSSIYLCSVRPAVGMNTEAFFGQGTRLTVV.